This T cell receptor beta chain comes out of a study of regulatory T cells in long-lasting Graves disease. As regards this clonotype: Its cognate antigen is unknown.

Assembly of TCR beta libraries relied on iRepertoire HTBI primers together with Arm-PCR of CDR3 regions. TCRdb reprocessed the multiplex PCR reads via MiXCR and lists one record per CDR3 protein. The sample includes 650,000 to 850,000 distinct CDR3 sequences, around 32% seen only once; the top ten take about 42%. Time point reported: persistent/refractory GD, antithyroid drugs over 5 years with positive TRAb. PBMC-extracted RNA yielded the TCR library. The study, taken as a whole, reports: Reduced TCR diversity was observed in persistent Graves' patients versus newly diagnosed patients.

Trimming removed 6 bases from V and 10 bases from J, with 9 bases in between. Germline CDR1 reads MDHEN; CDR2 reads SYDVKM. This CDR3 is 11 amino acids long. Specimen: peripheral blood mononuclear cells (PBMCs), collected when the disease was refractory, from a patient treated with antithyroid drugs. This chain uses TRBV28 with TRBJ1-4; D gene ambiguous. This TCR was recovered from a female donor with Graves disease. The CDR3 nucleotides are TGTGCCAGCAGCACCACCGGAAAACTGTTTTTT. Translated, it gives CASSTTGKLFF.